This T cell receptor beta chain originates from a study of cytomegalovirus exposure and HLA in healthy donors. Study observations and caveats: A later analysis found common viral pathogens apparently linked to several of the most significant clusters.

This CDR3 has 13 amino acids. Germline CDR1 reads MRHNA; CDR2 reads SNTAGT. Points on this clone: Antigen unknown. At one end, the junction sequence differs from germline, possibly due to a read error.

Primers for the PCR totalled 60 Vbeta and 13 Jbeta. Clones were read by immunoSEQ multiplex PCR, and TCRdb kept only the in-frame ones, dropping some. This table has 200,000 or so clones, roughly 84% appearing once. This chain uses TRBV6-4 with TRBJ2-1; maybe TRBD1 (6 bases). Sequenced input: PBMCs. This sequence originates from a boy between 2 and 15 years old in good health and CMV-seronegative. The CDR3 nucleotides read TGTGCCAGCAGTGACTCGAGAAACAGGGAGCGGTTCTTC. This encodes CASSDSRNRERFF.